This T cell receptor (beta chain) came from a study of OX40 agonist ivuxolimab in advanced cancers. Study summary: The patients received agonistic anti-OX40 (CD134) antibody ivuxolimab. At 0.01 to 10 mg/kg, ivuxolimab was administered intravenously to patients every 2 weeks. Partial responses were seen in three patients, one with hepatocellular carcinoma and two with cutaneous melanoma.

Whole-study findings and limits: Clones of CD4+ and CD8+ blood T cells grew by week 6 at doses of 0.1 to 3.0 mg/kg.

The repertoire was sequenced with immunoSEQ multiplex PCR; TCRdb's copy has only in-frame clones and lacks some. This table holds tens of thousands of clones, about 94% found once. Points on this clone: The antigen remains undetermined.

This CDR3 spans 14 amino acids. The trim removed 2 bases at V and 6 bases at J, leaving 4 bases unmatched. Germline-derived CDR1 and CDR2 are SGHRS and YFSETQ. Source: CD4+ or CD8+ T cells sorted from blood, taken in a trial of the OX40 agonist ivuxolimab. This chain uses TRBV5-1 with TRBJ2-7; 11 nucleotides line up with TRBD1. The receptor comes from an adult with an advanced solid tumor such as melanoma, head and neck, liver or kidney cancer. The chain's CDR3 is CASSLGTGGSEQYF. DNA of the CDR3: TGCGCCAGCAGCTTAGGGACAGGGGGTAGCGAGCAGTACTTC.